This TCR beta chain was sequenced during a study of naive and memory T cell subsets. Amplification of ligated cDNA took four PCR rounds with SP2 and nested alpha and beta constant primers. For blood and skin samples, reverse transcription used TCR alpha and beta constant primers. A single record per CDR3 protein comes from TCRdb applying MiXCR to the 5' RACE reads. The sample yields about 48,000 distinct CDR3 sequences, 4.7% seen once. TCR cDNA received a 3' ligated oligonucleotide that carried a UMI. Whole blood, 2 to 2.5 ml, came from adult healthy volunteers. Input was about 1 to 1,100 ng of DNase-treated total RNA without cell sorting. The table lists this clonotype with many counts. The CDR3 runs 14 residues. Trimming removed 6 bases at V and 2 bases at J, with 14 bases between.

This clonotype was sampled from a female donor in good health. The chain is built from TRBV12-3 or TRBV12-4 and TRBJ2-7; possibly TRBD1 for D (6 bases). CDR3 coding DNA: TGTGCCAGCAGCCCGACAGGAATCACCTACGAGCAGTACTTC. Protein product: CASSPTGITYEQYF.